Listed below are T cell receptor beta chains from one sample, sequenced in a study of CD8 T cells in Susac syndrome. TCRdb processed the immunoSEQ multiplex PCR reads anew with MiXCR; each CDR3 protein has one entry. The sample holds 120,000 or so distinct CDR3 sequences; around 96% are singletons and the top ten take more than 0.095%. Sample: CD4+ T cells from PBMCs. These receptors all stem from a human donor in good health. The CDR3 runs from the conserved cysteine through the conserved F or W. Each record gives: V gene, D gene, J gene, CDR3 protein. The D gene is left open where the match is weak.

TRBV6-5	NA	TRBJ2-3	CASSWGRATDTQYF
TRBV27	NA	TRBJ1-2	CASSFRMDSLGYGYTF
TRBV24-1	NA	TRBJ2-1	CATSPMGGLYNEQFF
TRBV2	NA	TRBJ2-3	CASRRRSGSRDTQYF
TRBV7-9	TRBD2	TRBJ2-3	CASSSLAASTDTQYF
TRBV29-1	NA	TRBJ1-3	CSVEDEHFGNTIYF
TRBV5-1	NA	TRBJ2-7	CASSPGNLGEQYF
TRBV7-9	NA	TRBJ2-7	CASSQGGHYSYEQYF
TRBV3-1	NA	TRBJ1-2	CASSQDLGATNYGYTF
TRBV23-1	NA	TRBJ2-2	CASSQSGSDTGELFF
TRBV12-3/TRBV12-4	TRBD1	TRBJ1-5	CASSLTGGPYYSNQPQHF
TRBV9	NA	TRBJ2-2	CASSGGTYTGELFF
TRBV23-1	NA	TRBJ2-1	CASSPPVEGAGDNEQFF
TRBV3-1	NA	TRBJ2-3	CASSRKPFTDTQYF
TRBV6-5	NA	TRBJ2-3	CASSPGSERGYTQYF
TRBV15	TRBD2	TRBJ2-2	CATSRGGGGGELFF
TRBV7-2	NA	TRBJ2-7	CASSFSPGGNSYEQYF
TRBV12-3/TRBV12-4	NA	TRBJ2-7	CASSFTGLPNEQYF
TRBV7-9	NA	TRBJ1-3	CATNHHSGNTIYF
TRBV27	NA	TRBJ2-1	CASSLRGLANEQFF
TRBV7-2	NA	TRBJ2-1	CASSNQGGSYNEQFF
TRBV5-1	NA	TRBJ1-4	CASSWGVGRKDEKLFF
TRBV5-1	TRBD1	TRBJ2-1	CASSRGTGDEQFF
TRBV20-1	NA	TRBJ2-3	CSARDRDTQYF
TRBV20-1	NA	TRBJ1-1	CSARGGGYNTEAFF
TRBV2	NA	TRBJ1-5	CASSEVSGNQPQHF
TRBV19	NA	TRBJ2-5	CASKVSGQQTQYF
TRBV20-1	TRBD1	TRBJ1-2	CSAKLQGAPRGYTF
TRBV5-1	TRBD1	TRBJ2-7	CASSGGQGAPYEQYF
TRBV28	NA	TRBJ1-2	CASRPGVVGYTF
TRBV3-1	NA	TRBJ1-1	CASSTDQVTEAFF
TRBV29-1	NA	TRBJ2-3	CSEIDGTDTQYF
TRBV19	NA	TRBJ2-3	CASNTGPADTQYF
TRBV5-6	NA	TRBJ1-3	CASSLGRRSGNTIYF
TRBV29-1	NA	TRBJ2-2	CSVRNRAGTGELFF
TRBV4-2	NA	TRBJ1-2	CASSQDLVDYGYTF
TRBV2	NA	TRBJ2-2	CASSPRTAVAIDTGELFF
TRBV5-1	NA	TRBJ2-1	CASSGAMLGNEQFF
TRBV28	TRBD1	TRBJ1-5	CASSHPPGTGGLSNQPQHF
TRBV25-1	NA	TRBJ2-7	CASRQVYEQYF
TRBV20-1	NA	TRBJ2-7	CSARDTYEQYF
TRBV29-1	TRBD2	TRBJ2-5	CSVEDWASGSKETQYF
TRBV12-3/TRBV12-4	TRBD1	TRBJ1-1	CASSTAGQGTEAFF
TRBV23-1	NA	TRBJ1-4	CASSQLVEEKLFF
TRBV20-1	NA	TRBJ2-7	CSVAPWTQAYEQYF
TRBV27	NA	TRBJ2-7	CASRRIGGYEQYF
TRBV12-3/TRBV12-4	TRBD2	TRBJ2-2	CASSLVVNWASGSNTGELFF
TRBV11-2	TRBD1	TRBJ2-2	CASSPGQGANQAGELFF